The clone carrying this T cell receptor beta chain came up many times. TCRdb passed the 5' RACE reads through MiXCR, listing each CDR3 protein once. The sample carries a few hundred thousand distinct CDR3 sequences, approximately 8.5% recorded once. This specimen comes from a study of identical twins. The donors were all healthy and Caucasian. These data also featured in a second study, about yellow fever vaccine responses in identical twins.

Sequencing was carried out using memory (CD45RO+) T cells sorted from blood. The receptor was derived from a woman aged 18 to 35 in good health.

The CDR3, as DNA: TGCGCCAGCAGCCAAAGACAGGGGGCCGGGTATGGCTACACCTTC. Translated, it gives CASSQRQGAGYGYTF. The chain has TRBV5-1 and TRBJ1-2; 10 bases match TRBD1. The J segment lost 5 bases and the V segment lost 4 bases, leaving 8 bases of the junction unmatched. Looked up from germline, CDR1 is SGHRS and CDR2 is YFSETQ. The CDR3 extends over 15 amino acids.